The 2 T cell receptor beta chains listed next were all sequenced from one sample in a study of a mutant IDH1 vaccine in newly diagnosed glioma. Assay used: immunoSEQ multiplex PCR; TCRdb lists only in-frame clones, some missing. The sample records 82,000 or so clones, approximately 85% being singletons. Antigen specificity for these receptors is unknown. Time point defined: week 23, last vaccination. Vaccination used 300 ug of mutant IDH1 20-mer peptide per dose, with topical imiquimod. Sequencing used PBMCs, obtained from a glioma patient whose treatment included an IDH1 peptide vaccine. The receptor source for this set is a man younger than 45 with glioma. Some clones in this sample may be carry-over from other donors' samples.

The chain carries TRBV20-1 and TRBJ1-1; D unresolved. The CDR3 covers 11 residues. V was trimmed by 0 bases and J by 10 bases, leaving 9 bases between them. Germline CDR1 is DFQATT and CDR2 is SNEGSKA (reference sequence). CDR3 sequence: CSARDPPLAFF. The CDR3 DNA follows: TGCAGTGCTAGAGATCCCCCCCTAGCTTTCTTT.

V usage is TRBV19 and J usage is TRBJ2-7; a possible D gene is TRBD1 (6 bases). CDR1 LNHDA and CDR2 SQIVND come from the germline V gene (reference sequence). There are 14 residues in the CDR3. Between the trimmed V and J ends, which lost 4 bases and 0 bases, there was a span of 10 bases. This CDR3 is CASSNADSSYEQYF. For the CDR3, the DNA is TGTGCCAGTAGTAACGCGGACAGCTCCTACGAGCAGTACTTC.